This T cell receptor beta chain appears in the sequencing data of a study of T cells in Graves' hyperthyroidism and ophthalmopathy. The CDR3 regions of TCR beta were amplified from RNA transcripts. HTBI primers drove first-round RT-PCR of the TCR CDR3. TCRdb analysed the multiplex PCR reads with MiXCR anew, one entry per CDR3 protein. Of roughly 500,000 distinct CDR3 sequences in the sample, roughly 14% are singletons; the top ten hold approximately 5.7%. This clonotype was observed many times. The source of this sequence is a woman between 25 and 40 years old with Graves' hyperthyroidism that later progressed to Graves' ophthalmopathy. The specimen sequenced was blood.

CDR3 loop: CSVDLKGTEAFF. CDR3 nucleotide sequence: TGCAGCGTCGACCTGAAAGGCACTGAAGCTTTCTTT. V usage is TRBV29-1 and J usage is TRBJ1-1; unclear D gene. The V gene lost 6 bases and the J gene lost 4 bases, with 12 bases spanning the gap. Germline-derived CDR1 and CDR2 are SQVTM and ANQGSEA. The CDR3 runs 12 residues.